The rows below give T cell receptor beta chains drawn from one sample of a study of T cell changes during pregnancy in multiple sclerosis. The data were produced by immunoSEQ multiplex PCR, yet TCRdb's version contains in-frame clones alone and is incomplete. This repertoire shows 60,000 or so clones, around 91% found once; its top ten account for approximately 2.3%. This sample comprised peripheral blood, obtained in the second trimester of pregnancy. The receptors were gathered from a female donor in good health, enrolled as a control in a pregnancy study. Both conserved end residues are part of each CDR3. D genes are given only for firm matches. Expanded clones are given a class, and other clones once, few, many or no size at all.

CDR3 protein: CASSLQGFPYEQYF; CDR3 DNA: TGTGCCAGCAGCCTTCAGGGGTTTCCCTACGAGCAGTACTTC; V gene: TRBV7-9; D gene: .; J gene: TRBJ2-7; clone size: .
CDR3 protein: CASSPLPGNTEAFF; CDR3 DNA: TGTGCCAGCAGCCCTCTTCCGGGGAACACTGAAGCTTTCTTT; V gene: TRBV6-5; D gene: .; J gene: TRBJ1-1; clone size: .
CDR3 protein: CASSLQGEAFF; CDR3 DNA: TGTGCCAGCAGCTTGCAGGGTGAAGCTTTCTTT; V gene: TRBV7-2; D gene: .; J gene: TRBJ1-1; clone size: once
CDR3 protein: CASSYRTGMSYEQYF; CDR3 DNA: TGTGCCAGCAGCTACAGGACAGGGATGAGTTACGAGCAGTACTTC; V gene: TRBV11-2; D gene: TRBD1; J gene: TRBJ2-7; clone size: .
CDR3 protein: CASSLAGLSNQPQHF; CDR3 DNA: TGTGCCAGTAGTCTGGCAGGACTTAGCAATCAGCCCCAGCATTTT; V gene: TRBV19; D gene: .; J gene: TRBJ1-5; clone size: .
CDR3 protein: CASSGTSIVDTQYF; CDR3 DNA: TGTGCCAGCAGTGGGACTAGCATAGTAGATACGCAGTATTTT; V gene: TRBV2; D gene: TRBD2; J gene: TRBJ2-3; clone size: .
CDR3 protein: CASSVQSQVYEQYF; CDR3 DNA: TGTGCCAGCAGTGTGCAGTCCCAGGTATACGAGCAGTACTTC; V gene: TRBV6-1; D gene: .; J gene: TRBJ2-7; clone size: .
CDR3 protein: CASSPIQGAIPYNEQFF; CDR3 DNA: TGTGCCAGCAGCCCAATACAGGGGGCGATCCCGTACAATGAGCAGTTCTTC; V gene: TRBV28; D gene: TRBD1; J gene: TRBJ2-1; clone size: .
CDR3 protein: CASSFQGVNTEAFF; CDR3 DNA: TGTGCCAGCAGTTTCCAGGGGGTGAACACTGAAGCTTTCTTT; V gene: TRBV27; D gene: TRBD1; J gene: TRBJ1-1; clone size: once
CDR3 protein: CAITVQLNTEAFF; CDR3 DNA: TGTGCCATCACGGTACAGTTGAACACTGAAGCTTTCTTT; V gene: TRBV10-3; D gene: .; J gene: TRBJ1-1; clone size: .
CDR3 protein: CASGPSWGGPGENYGYTF; CDR3 DNA: TGTGCTAGTGGCCCCTCCTGGGGGGGCCCGGGAGAGAACTATGGCTACACCTTC; V gene: TRBV12-5; D gene: .; J gene: TRBJ1-2; clone size: .
CDR3 protein: CASSLLAPGGSEEKLFF; CDR3 DNA: TGTGCCAGCAGTTTATTAGCCCCGGGAGGTTCAGAGGAAAAACTGTTTTTT; V gene: TRBV28; D gene: .; J gene: TRBJ1-4; clone size: .
CDR3 protein: CASSYLRVQTLRVGNTIYF; CDR3 DNA: TGTGCCAGCAGCTACCTCCGGGTACAAACACTTCGAGTTGGAAACACCATATATTTT; V gene: TRBV7-8; D gene: .; J gene: TRBJ1-3; clone size: .
CDR3 protein: CASSLRQGGNTEAFF; CDR3 DNA: TGTGCCAGCAGCTTGCGACAGGGTGGGAACACTGAAGCTTTCTTT; V gene: TRBV11-2; D gene: TRBD1; J gene: TRBJ1-1; clone size: .
CDR3 protein: CASSSDKPGGYTF; CDR3 DNA: TGTGCCAGCAGTTCGGACAAGCCTGGTGGCTACACCTTC; V gene: TRBV6-5; D gene: .; J gene: TRBJ1-2; clone size: .
CDR3 protein: CSVVKEETQYF; CDR3 DNA: TGCAGCGTTGTTAAAGAGGAGACCCAGTACTTC; V gene: TRBV29-1; D gene: .; J gene: TRBJ2-5; clone size: .
CDR3 protein: CASSFTGYGYTF; CDR3 DNA: TGTGCCAGCAGTTTCACGGGGTATGGCTACACCTTC; V gene: TRBV27; D gene: .; J gene: TRBJ1-2; clone size: .
CDR3 protein: CASTRVNTEAFF; CDR3 DNA: TGTGCCAGCACCCGAGTAAACACTGAAGCTTTCTTT; V gene: TRBV6-1; D gene: .; J gene: TRBJ1-1; clone size: .
CDR3 protein: CASSELLGTGDYNEQFF; CDR3 DNA: TGTGCCAGCAGTGAGCTCTTAGGGACAGGAGACTACAATGAGCAGTTCTTC; V gene: TRBV6-1; D gene: TRBD1; J gene: TRBJ2-1; clone size: .
CDR3 protein: CASSRKAGGNYQPQHF; CDR3 DNA: TGTGCCAGCAGCAGAAAGGCAGGGGGTAACTATCAGCCCCAGCATTTT; V gene: TRBV7-9; D gene: TRBD1; J gene: TRBJ1-5; clone size: .
CDR3 protein: CASSFGVSFTEAFF; CDR3 DNA: TGTGCCAGCAGTTTCGGAGTGAGCTTCACTGAAGCTTTCTTT; V gene: TRBV27; D gene: .; J gene: TRBJ1-1; clone size: .
CDR3 protein: CASSQDQMNTEAFF; CDR3 DNA: TGTGCCAGCAGCCAAGATCAGATGAACACTGAAGCTTTCTTT; V gene: TRBV4-2; D gene: .; J gene: TRBJ1-1; clone size: .
CDR3 protein: CASTGDFETQYF; CDR3 DNA: TGCGCCAGTACAGGGGATTTCGAGACCCAGTACTTC; V gene: TRBV4-1; D gene: TRBD1; J gene: TRBJ2-5; clone size: many
CDR3 protein: CASSLRGSTTEAFF; CDR3 DNA: TGTGCCAGCAGTCTCAGGGGGTCGACTACTGAAGCTTTCTTT; V gene: TRBV28; D gene: TRBD1; J gene: TRBJ1-1; clone size: .
CDR3 protein: CASGEKQGTVRNEKLFF; CDR3 DNA: TGTGCCAGCGGAGAAAAACAGGGAACGGTTCGTAATGAAAAACTGTTTTTT; V gene: TRBV19; D gene: .; J gene: TRBJ1-4; clone size: .
CDR3 protein: CASSQQGERAFF; CDR3 DNA: TGTGCCAGCAGCCAACAGGGGGAGAGGGCTTTCTTT; V gene: TRBV6-1; D gene: TRBD1; J gene: TRBJ1-1; clone size: .
CDR3 protein: CASSALTRSEPSDTQYF; CDR3 DNA: TGCGCCAGCAGTGCCCTGACTAGATCCGAGCCCTCAGATACGCAGTATTTT; V gene: TRBV10-1; D gene: .; J gene: TRBJ2-3; clone size: .
CDR3 protein: CASSERAGSETQYF; CDR3 DNA: TGTGCCAGCAGTGAACGAGCGGGGTCAGAGACCCAGTACTTC; V gene: TRBV6-1; D gene: TRBD2; J gene: TRBJ2-5; clone size: .
CDR3 protein: CASSLRGGRTEAFF; CDR3 DNA: TGTGCCAGCAGCCTCCGGGGGGGGAGGACTGAAGCTTTCTTT; V gene: TRBV5-6; D gene: .; J gene: TRBJ1-1; clone size: once
CDR3 protein: CASSPWDSSYEQYF; CDR3 DNA: TGTGCCAGCTCACCCTGGGACTCTTCCTACGAGCAGTACTTC; V gene: TRBV18; D gene: .; J gene: TRBJ2-7; clone size: .
CDR3 protein: CASSQYGLAGWNFF; CDR3 DNA: TGTGCCAGCAGCCAATACGGACTAGCGGGGTGGAATTTCTTC; V gene: TRBV7-8; D gene: TRBD2; J gene: TRBJ2-1; clone size: .
CDR3 protein: CAISDKSGGRGTDTQYF; CDR3 DNA: TGTGCCATCAGTGATAAGTCTGGCGGGAGGGGCACAGATACGCAGTATTTT; V gene: TRBV10-3; D gene: TRBD2; J gene: TRBJ2-3; clone size: .
CDR3 protein: CASSLVGQAYEQYF; CDR3 DNA: TGTGCCAGCAGCTTAGTAGGCCAGGCCTACGAGCAGTACTTC; V gene: TRBV11-2; D gene: .; J gene: TRBJ2-7; clone size: .
CDR3 protein: CATSTSGGGETQYF; CDR3 DNA: TGTGCCACTTCGACTAGCGGGGGGGGAGAGACCCAGTACTTC; V gene: TRBV6-5; D gene: TRBD2; J gene: TRBJ2-5; clone size: .
CDR3 protein: CASGWGSGNEQYF; CDR3 DNA: TGTGCTAGTGGTTGGGGCAGCGGGAACGAGCAGTACTTC; V gene: TRBV12-5; D gene: TRBD2; J gene: TRBJ2-7; clone size: .
CDR3 protein: CASLPWRQGIEYGYTF; CDR3 DNA: TGTGCCAGCCTCCCCTGGAGACAGGGAATAGAGTATGGCTACACCTTC; V gene: TRBV28; D gene: TRBD1; J gene: TRBJ1-2; clone size: .
CDR3 protein: CASHVGGNQPQHF; CDR3 DNA: TGCGCCAGTCATGTCGGGGGCAATCAGCCCCAGCATTTT; V gene: TRBV23-1; D gene: .; J gene: TRBJ1-5; clone size: .
CDR3 protein: CASRPGGRVWNPDTQYF; CDR3 DNA: TGTGCCAGCAGGCCAGGAGGGCGGGTCTGGAACCCAGATACGCAGTATTTT; V gene: TRBV2; D gene: .; J gene: TRBJ2-3; clone size: .
CDR3 protein: CASSLDPGVSAGYTF; CDR3 DNA: TGTGCCAGCAGCTTAGATCCGGGGGTGTCAGCTGGCTACACCTTC; V gene: TRBV11-2; D gene: .; J gene: TRBJ1-2; clone size: .
CDR3 protein: CASTSQRVYNEQFF; CDR3 DNA: TGTGCCAGCACGTCTCAGCGGGTCTACAATGAGCAGTTCTTC; V gene: TRBV5-4; D gene: .; J gene: TRBJ2-1; clone size: .
CDR3 protein: CASSVMGAEQFF; CDR3 DNA: TGTGCCAGCAGCGTAATGGGGGCTGAGCAGTTCTTC; V gene: TRBV9; D gene: .; J gene: TRBJ2-1; clone size: .
CDR3 protein: CASRSSVNTEAFF; CDR3 DNA: TGTGCCAGCAGGAGCTCCGTGAACACTGAAGCTTTCTTT; V gene: TRBV6-1; D gene: .; J gene: TRBJ1-1; clone size: .
CDR3 protein: CASSLAGGESAAFF; CDR3 DNA: TGCGCCAGCAGCTTGGCTGGGGGGGAGAGTGCGGCTTTCTTT; V gene: TRBV5-1; D gene: .; J gene: TRBJ1-1; clone size: few
CDR3 protein: CATSRDPRGQVSSYGYTF; CDR3 DNA: TGTGCCACCAGCAGAGACCCCAGGGGGCAAGTGAGCAGCTATGGCTACACCTTC; V gene: TRBV15; D gene: TRBD1; J gene: TRBJ1-2; clone size: .
CDR3 protein: CASSEAGVGTDTQYF; CDR3 DNA: TGTGCCAGCAGTGAAGCGGGAGTGGGTACAGATACGCAGTATTTT; V gene: TRBV2; D gene: .; J gene: TRBJ2-3; clone size: .
CDR3 protein: CASSPEGRTPYNEQFF; CDR3 DNA: TGTGCCAGTAGCCCAGAGGGAAGGACCCCCTACAATGAGCAGTTCTTC; V gene: TRBV19; D gene: .; J gene: TRBJ2-1; clone size: .
CDR3 protein: CASSKEYTANTEAFF; CDR3 DNA: TGTGCCAGCAGCAAGGAGTACACGGCAAACACTGAAGCTTTCTTT; V gene: TRBV6-5; D gene: .; J gene: TRBJ1-1; clone size: .
CDR3 protein: CASSLTPRGRAGANVLTF; CDR3 DNA: TGTGCCAGCAGCCTAACCCCCCGTGGTCGGGCTGGGGCCAACGTCCTGACTTTC; V gene: TRBV7-9; D gene: .; J gene: TRBJ2-6; clone size: .
CDR3 protein: CASSSGQRDTQYF; CDR3 DNA: TGTGCCAGCAGCTCGGGACAGCGAGATACGCAGTATTTT; V gene: TRBV7-9; D gene: TRBD1; J gene: TRBJ2-3; clone size: .
CDR3 protein: CASSIGENSYNEQFF; CDR3 DNA: TGTGCCAGTAGTATCGGGGAAAACAGCTACAATGAGCAGTTCTTC; V gene: TRBV19; D gene: .; J gene: TRBJ2-1; clone size: .
CDR3 protein: CASSQGVDQPQHF; CDR3 DNA: TGTGCCAGCAGCCAGGGGGTTGATCAGCCCCAGCATTTT; V gene: TRBV5-4; D gene: TRBD1; J gene: TRBJ1-5; clone size: .
CDR3 protein: CATSKGTSGSYNEQFF; CDR3 DNA: TGTGCCACCAGCAAAGGGACTAGCGGGAGTTACAATGAGCAGTTCTTC; V gene: TRBV15; D gene: TRBD2; J gene: TRBJ2-1; clone size: .
CDR3 protein: CASSSSLVREQYF; CDR3 DNA: TGTGCCAGCAGTTCCTCACTAGTTAGGGAGCAGTACTTC; V gene: TRBV28; D gene: .; J gene: TRBJ2-7; clone size: .
CDR3 protein: CSVRGTSGATGELFF; CDR3 DNA: TGCAGCGTCCGGGGGACTAGCGGAGCCACCGGGGAGCTGTTTTTT; V gene: TRBV29-1; D gene: TRBD2; J gene: TRBJ2-2; clone size: .
CDR3 protein: CASSYLGAAEAFF; CDR3 DNA: TGTGCCAGCAGTTATCTGGGGGCGGCTGAAGCTTTCTTT; V gene: TRBV27; D gene: .; J gene: TRBJ1-1; clone size: .
CDR3 protein: CASIRWAGLQETQYF; CDR3 DNA: TGTGCCAGCATAAGGTGGGCGGGGCTCCAAGAGACCCAGTACTTC; V gene: TRBV7-8; D gene: .; J gene: TRBJ2-5; clone size: large
CDR3 protein: CASSEGGRSQPQHF; CDR3 DNA: TGTGCCAGCAGTGAGGGAGGTCGGAGTCAGCCCCAGCATTTT; V gene: TRBV6-1; D gene: .; J gene: TRBJ1-5; clone size: .
CDR3 protein: CASIDTSTSTDTQYF; CDR3 DNA: TGTGCCAGCATCGACACTTCCACTAGCACAGATACGCAGTATTTT; V gene: TRBV28; D gene: .; J gene: TRBJ2-3; clone size: .